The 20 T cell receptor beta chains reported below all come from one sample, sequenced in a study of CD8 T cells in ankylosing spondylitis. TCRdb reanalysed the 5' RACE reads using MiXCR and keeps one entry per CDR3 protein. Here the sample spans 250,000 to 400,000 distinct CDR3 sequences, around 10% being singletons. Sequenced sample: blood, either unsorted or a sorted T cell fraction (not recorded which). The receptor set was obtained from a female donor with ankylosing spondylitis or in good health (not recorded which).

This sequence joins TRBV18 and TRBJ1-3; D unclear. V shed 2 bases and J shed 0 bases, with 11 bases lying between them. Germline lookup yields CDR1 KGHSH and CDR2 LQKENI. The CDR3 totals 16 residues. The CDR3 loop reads CASSPSPPSSGNTIYF. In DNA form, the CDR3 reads TGTGCCAGCTCACCATCCCCACCGAGCTCTGGAAACACCATATATTTT.

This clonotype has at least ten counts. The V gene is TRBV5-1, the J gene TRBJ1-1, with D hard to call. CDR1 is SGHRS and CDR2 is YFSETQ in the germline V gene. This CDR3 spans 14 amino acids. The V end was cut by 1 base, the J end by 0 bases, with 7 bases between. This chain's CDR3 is CASSLFSLNTEAFF. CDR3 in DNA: TGCGCCAGCAGCTTGTTCAGTCTGAACACTGAAGCTTTCTTT.

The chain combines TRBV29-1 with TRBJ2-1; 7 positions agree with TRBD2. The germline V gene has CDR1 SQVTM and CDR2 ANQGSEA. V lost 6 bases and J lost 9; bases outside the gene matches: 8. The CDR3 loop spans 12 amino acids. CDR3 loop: CSVPWGGVEQFF. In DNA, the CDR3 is TGCAGCGTACCCTGGGGAGGGGTTGAGCAGTTCTTC.

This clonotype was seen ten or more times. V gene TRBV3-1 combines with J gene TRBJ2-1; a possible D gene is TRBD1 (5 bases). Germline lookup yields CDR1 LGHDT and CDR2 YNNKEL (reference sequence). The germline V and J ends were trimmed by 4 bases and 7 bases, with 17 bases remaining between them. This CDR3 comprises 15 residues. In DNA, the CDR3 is TGTGCCAGCAGCCGGGGCGGTAGGTCTTGGAATGAGCAGTTCTTC. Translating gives CASSRGGRSWNEQFF.

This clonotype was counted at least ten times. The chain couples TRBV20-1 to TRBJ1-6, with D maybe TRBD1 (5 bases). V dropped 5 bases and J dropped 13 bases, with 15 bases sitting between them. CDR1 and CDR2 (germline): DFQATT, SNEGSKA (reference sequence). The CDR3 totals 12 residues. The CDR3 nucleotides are TGCAGTGCTGGGGACCGAGTTACGCCCCTCCACTTT. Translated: CSAGDRVTPLHF.

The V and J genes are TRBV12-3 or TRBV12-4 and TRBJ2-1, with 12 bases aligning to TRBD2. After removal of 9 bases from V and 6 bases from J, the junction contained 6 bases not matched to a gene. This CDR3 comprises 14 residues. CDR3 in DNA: TGTGCCAGGGTATGGACTAGCGGGACCAATGAGCAGTTCTTC. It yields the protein CARVWTSGTNEQFF.

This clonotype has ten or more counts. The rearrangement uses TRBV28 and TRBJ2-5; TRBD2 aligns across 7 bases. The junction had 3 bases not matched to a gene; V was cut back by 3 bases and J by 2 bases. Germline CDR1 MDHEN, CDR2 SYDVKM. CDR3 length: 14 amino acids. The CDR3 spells CASSLSSGQETQYF. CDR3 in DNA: TGTGCCAGCAGTTTGAGTAGCGGGCAAGAGACCCAGTACTTC.

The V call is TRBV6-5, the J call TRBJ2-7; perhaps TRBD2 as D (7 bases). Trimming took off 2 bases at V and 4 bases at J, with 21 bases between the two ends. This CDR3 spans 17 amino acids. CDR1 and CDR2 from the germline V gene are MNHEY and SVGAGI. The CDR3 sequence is CASSYPRGGATRYEQYF. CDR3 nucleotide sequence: TGTGCCAGCAGTTACCCCCGCGGGGGCGCGACGAGATACGAGCAGTACTTC.

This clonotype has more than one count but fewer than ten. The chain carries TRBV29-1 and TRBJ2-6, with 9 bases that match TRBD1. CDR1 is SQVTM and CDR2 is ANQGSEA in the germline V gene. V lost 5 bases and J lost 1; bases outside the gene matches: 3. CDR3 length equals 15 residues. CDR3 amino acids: CSVIQGASGANVLTF. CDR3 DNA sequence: TGCAGCGTTATACAGGGGGCTTCTGGGGCCAACGTCCTGACTTTC.

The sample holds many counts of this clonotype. CDR3 nucleotides: TGCGCCAGCAGGAACGGACTAGCGGTACAAGAGACCCAGTACTTC. It codes for CASRNGLAVQETQYF. The chain is built from TRBV5-1 and TRBJ2-5, with 10 bases lining up with TRBD2. The V gene end was trimmed by 5 bases and the J gene end by 2 bases; junction bases not matched to a gene: 6. Germline CDR1 and CDR2: SGHRS and YFSETQ. This CDR3 spans 15 amino acids.

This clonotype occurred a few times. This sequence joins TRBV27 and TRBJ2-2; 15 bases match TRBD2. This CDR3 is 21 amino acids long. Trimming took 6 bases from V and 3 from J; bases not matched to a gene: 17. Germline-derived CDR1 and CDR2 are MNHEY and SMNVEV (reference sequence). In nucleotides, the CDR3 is TGTGCCAGCAGGATCATCGCGGGACTAGCGGGAGGCTTGGGGTACACCGGGGAGCTGTTTTTT. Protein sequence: CASRIIAGLAGGLGYTGELFF.

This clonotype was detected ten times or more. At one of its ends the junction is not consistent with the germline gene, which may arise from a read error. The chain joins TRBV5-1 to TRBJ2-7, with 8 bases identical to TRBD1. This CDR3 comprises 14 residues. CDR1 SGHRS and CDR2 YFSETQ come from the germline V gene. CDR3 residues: CASSPGQGAYEQYF. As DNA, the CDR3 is TGTGCCAGCAGTCCTGGACAGGGCGCCTACGAGCAGTACTTC.

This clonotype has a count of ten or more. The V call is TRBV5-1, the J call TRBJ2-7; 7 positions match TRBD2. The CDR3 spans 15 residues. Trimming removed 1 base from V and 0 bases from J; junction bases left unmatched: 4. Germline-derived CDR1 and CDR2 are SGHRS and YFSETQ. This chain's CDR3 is CASSLLAESSYEQYF. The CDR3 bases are TGCGCCAGCAGCTTGCTAGCGGAAAGCTCCTACGAGCAGTACTTC.

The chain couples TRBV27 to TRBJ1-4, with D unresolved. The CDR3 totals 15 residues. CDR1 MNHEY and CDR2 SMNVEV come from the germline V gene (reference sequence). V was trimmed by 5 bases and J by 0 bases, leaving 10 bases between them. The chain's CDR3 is CASSPSQATNEKLFF. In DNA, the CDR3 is TGTGCCAGCAGTCCCTCACAAGCAACTAATGAAAAACTGTTTTTT.

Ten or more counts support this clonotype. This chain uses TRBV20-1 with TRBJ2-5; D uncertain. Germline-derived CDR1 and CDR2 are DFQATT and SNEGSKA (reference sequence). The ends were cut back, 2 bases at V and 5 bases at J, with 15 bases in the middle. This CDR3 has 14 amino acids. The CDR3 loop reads CSARLTVGAETQYF. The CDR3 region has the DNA TGCAGTGCTAGATTAACGGTCGGAGCGGAGACCCAGTACTTC.

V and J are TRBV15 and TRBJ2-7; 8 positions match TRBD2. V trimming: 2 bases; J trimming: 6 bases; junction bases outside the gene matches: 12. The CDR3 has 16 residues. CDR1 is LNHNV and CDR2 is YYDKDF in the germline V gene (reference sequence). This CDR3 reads CATSRPPGTRIAEQYF. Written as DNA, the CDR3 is TGTGCCACCAGCAGACCTCCCGGGACTAGGATTGCCGAGCAGTACTTC. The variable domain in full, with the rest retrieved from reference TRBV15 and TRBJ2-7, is DAMVIQNPRYQVTQFGKPVTLSCSQTLNHNVMYWYQQKSSQAPKLLFHYYDKDFNNEADTPDNFQSRRPNTSFCFLDIRSPGLGDTAMYLCATSRPPGTRIAEQYFGPGTRLTVT.

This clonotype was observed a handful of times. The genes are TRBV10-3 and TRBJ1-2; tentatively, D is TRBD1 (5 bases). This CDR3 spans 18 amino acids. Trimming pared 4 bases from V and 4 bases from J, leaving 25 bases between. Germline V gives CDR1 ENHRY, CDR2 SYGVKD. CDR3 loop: CAISGAGGGGDPTYGYTF. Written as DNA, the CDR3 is TGTGCCATCAGTGGGGCCGGGGGGGGAGGAGACCCAACCTATGGCTACACCTTC.

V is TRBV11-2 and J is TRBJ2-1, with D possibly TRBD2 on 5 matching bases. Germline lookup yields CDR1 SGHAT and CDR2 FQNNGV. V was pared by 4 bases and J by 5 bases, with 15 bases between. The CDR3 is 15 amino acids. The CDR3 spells CASSSRVSYHNEQFF. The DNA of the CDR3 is TGTGCCAGCAGCTCGCGGGTGAGCTATCACAATGAGCAGTTCTTC.

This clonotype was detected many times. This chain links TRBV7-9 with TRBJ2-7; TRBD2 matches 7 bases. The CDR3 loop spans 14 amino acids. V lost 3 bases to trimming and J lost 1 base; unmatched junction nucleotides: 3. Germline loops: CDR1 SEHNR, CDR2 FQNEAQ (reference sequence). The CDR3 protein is CASSFAGASYEQYF. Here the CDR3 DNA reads TGTGCCAGCAGCTTCGCGGGAGCGTCCTACGAGCAGTACTTC.

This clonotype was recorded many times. The DNA of the CDR3 is TGTGCCAGCAACCGGGGGGGGAATGAGCAGTTCTTC. This codes for CASNRGGNEQFF. The chain uses TRBV28 and TRBJ2-1, with 8 positions matching TRBD2. The CDR3 length is 12 residues. Per the germline V gene, CDR1 is MDHEN and CDR2 is SYDVKM. With V trimmed by 7 bases and J by 7 bases, 3 bases remained unmatched.